A selection of T cell receptor beta chains follows, all from one sample in a study of PD-L1 blockade in urothelial cancer. Clones were read by immunoSEQ multiplex PCR, and TCRdb kept only the in-frame ones, dropping some. The repertoire holds under 130,000 clones, with approximately 86% as singletons. The source was PBMCs, collected around atezolizumab (anti-PD-L1) treatment. These receptors were obtained from a man aged 50 to 59 with urothelial cancer. The conserved cysteine and the conserved F or W are not part of the CDR3 here.

>TRBV7-9|TRBJ1-2
ASSRDSVYGYT
>TRBV28|TRBJ1-1
ASSHTEPGAEAF
>TRBV5-4|.
ASSKAGGDEQY
>TRBV28|TRBJ2-7
ASRSPWLARSPYEQY
>TRBV27|TRBJ2-1
ASGNRYNEQF
>TRBV7-2|TRBJ1-6
ASSLSGTNNSPLH
>TRBV30|TRBJ2-3
AWSVGQAGWTDTQY
>TRBV30|TRBJ1-3
AWIRTVSGNTIY
>TRBV19|TRBJ2-5
ASSVRTGTSGGETQY
>TRBV10-1|TRBJ2-5
ASSASGRRETQY
>TRBV5-1|TRBJ2-2
ASSLSGSGTGELF